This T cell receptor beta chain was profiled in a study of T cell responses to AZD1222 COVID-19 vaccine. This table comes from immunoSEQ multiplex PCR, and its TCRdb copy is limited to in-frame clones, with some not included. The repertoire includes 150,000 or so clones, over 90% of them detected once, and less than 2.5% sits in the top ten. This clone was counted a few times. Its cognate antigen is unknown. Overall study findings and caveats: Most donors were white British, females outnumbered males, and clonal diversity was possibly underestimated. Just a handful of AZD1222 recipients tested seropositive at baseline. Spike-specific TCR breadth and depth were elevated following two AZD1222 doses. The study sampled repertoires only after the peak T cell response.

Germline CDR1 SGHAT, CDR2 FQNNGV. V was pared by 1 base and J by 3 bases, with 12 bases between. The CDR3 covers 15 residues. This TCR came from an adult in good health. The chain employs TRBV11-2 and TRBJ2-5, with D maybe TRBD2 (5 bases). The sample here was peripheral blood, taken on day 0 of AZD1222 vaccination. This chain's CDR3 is CASSLVAGAEETQYF. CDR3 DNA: TGTGCCAGCAGCTTAGTGGCCGGAGCGGAAGAGACCCAGTACTTC. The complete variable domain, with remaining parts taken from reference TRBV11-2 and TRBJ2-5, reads EAGVAQSPRYKIIEKRQSVAFWCNPISGHATLYWYQQILGQGPKLLIQFQNNGVVDDSQLPKDRFSAERLKGVDSTLKIQPAKLEDSAVYLCASSLVAGAEETQYFGPGTRLLVL.